These T cell receptor beta chains were read from a single sample in a study of blood T cell repertoires in COVID-19. Measured with immunoSEQ multiplex PCR; TCRdb has only the in-frame clones, and not every one. The sample lists about 180,000 clones, 70% to 90% occurring once. Sequencing was carried out using peripheral blood. These receptors all come from a woman under 40 with active or convalescent COVID-19. The CDR3 runs from the conserved cysteine through the conserved F or W. A D gene is named only where the DNA matches it firmly. Only part of the rows carry a size: once, few, many, or a class if the clone is expanded.

J: TRBJ2-1; size: -; V: TRBV6-5; D: TRBD2; DNA: TGTGCCAGCAGTATGGGACTAGCGGGCGCTAATGAGCAGTTCTTC; CDR3: CASSMGLAGANEQFF
J: TRBJ1-2; size: -; V: TRBV7-9; D: -; DNA: TGTGCCAGCAGCTTAGGAGGCCAGAAATATGGCTACACCTTC; CDR3: CASSLGGQKYGYTF
J: TRBJ1-4; size: -; V: TRBV2; D: -; DNA: TGTGCCAGCAGCCTACAGGTAGAGAATGAAAAACTGTTTTTT; CDR3: CASSLQVENEKLFF
J: TRBJ2-1; size: few; V: TRBV28; D: TRBD2; DNA: TGTGCCAGCAGGGGACTAGCGGGAGCTTATGGTGAGCAGTTCTTC; CDR3: CASRGLAGAYGEQFF
J: TRBJ2-1; size: once; V: TRBV2; D: TRBD2; DNA: TGTGCCAGCAGTGATCTTGGGCTAGCGGGGGCCAAGGTGGACAATGAGCAGTTCTTC; CDR3: CASSDLGLAGAKVDNEQFF
J: TRBJ2-2; size: once; V: TRBV5-1; D: -; DNA: TGCGCCAGCAGCTTGGAGGGGCCGGGCGGGAAAACCGGGGAGCTGTTTTTT; CDR3: CASSLEGPGGKTGELFF
J: TRBJ1-1; size: -; V: TRBV3-1/TRBV3-2; D: -; DNA: TGTGCCAGCAGCTTCGGACAAGTGAACACTGAAGCTTTCTTT; CDR3: CASSFGQVNTEAFF
J: TRBJ2-1; size: -; V: TRBV20-1; D: TRBD2; DNA: TGCAGTGCTAGTGGGGCGGGACTAGCGGGAGGGCTCAATGAGCAGTTCTTC; CDR3: CSASGAGLAGGLNEQFF
J: TRBJ1-1; size: -; V: TRBV6-2/TRBV6-3; D: -; DNA: TGTGCCAGCAGTTTGGGGGGGCAGGTTAACACTGAAGCTTTCTTT; CDR3: CASSLGGQVNTEAFF
J: TRBJ1-1; size: -; V: TRBV10-2; D: TRBD1; DNA: TGCGCCAGCAGTGAGGTCCCGGGACAGGGGATAGTGACTGAAGCTTTCTTT; CDR3: CASSEVPGQGIVTEAFF
J: TRBJ2-2; size: few; V: TRBV30; D: -; DNA: TGTGCCTGGAGTGTACTGGTCCACACCGGGGAGCTGTTTTTT; CDR3: CAWSVLVHTGELFF
J: TRBJ2-1; size: -; V: TRBV21-1; D: -; DNA: TGTGCCAGCAGCAACCCCAGCGGGATATCACCCCGTAATGAGCAGTTCTTC; CDR3: CASSNPSGISPRNEQFF
J: TRBJ2-1; size: -; V: TRBV7-9; D: TRBD2; DNA: TGTGCCAGCATTGGTTGGGGGGGACTAGCAGAGGACAATGAGCAGTTCTTC; CDR3: CASIGWGGLAEDNEQFF
J: TRBJ2-3; size: -; V: TRBV27; D: -; DNA: TGTGCCAGCAGGGGCTTACGCACAGATACGCAGTATTTT; CDR3: CASRGLRTDTQYF
J: TRBJ1-2; size: -; V: TRBV4-1; D: TRBD1; DNA: TGCGCCAGCAGCCAAGATCCAGGGGGGCTAAGGTATGGCTACACCTTC; CDR3: CASSQDPGGLRYGYTF